Here is one TCR beta chain with its context. Its antigen is not identified. The CDR3 is made up of 16 amino acids. Germline V gene lookup returns CDR1 LGHNA and CDR2 YNFKEQ. J lost 3 bases, V lost 3 bases, and 5 bases had no gene match. The data stem from a study of a mutant IDH1 vaccine in newly diagnosed glioma. As for the study in general: First vaccine doses came 4-6 weeks after radiotherapy alone, or with temozolomide cycles. Standard pretreatment was either radiotherapy, temozolomide, or, for most, radiochemotherapy with temozolomide. Sex among treated patients split roughly 60% male, roughly 38% female; mean age was approximately 40 years.

Data came from immunoSEQ multiplex PCR; TCRdb stores just in-frame clones and leaves some out. The sample lists 50,000 or so clones; around 84% were seen once. Noted time point: week 5, during vaccination. Every single dose of the vaccine, 300 ug of mutant IDH1 20-mer peptide, came with topical imiquimod. Study-wide results and caveats: Vaccine-induced immune responses were detected in about 93% of patients.

The V and J genes are TRBV4-2 and TRBJ2-5; 12 nucleotides match TRBD2. Material: PBMCs, obtained from a glioma patient whose treatment included an IDH1 peptide vaccine. The sequence derives from a woman aged 45-59 years with glioma. The CDR3 protein is CASSHRTSGDEETQYF. Written as DNA, the CDR3 is TGTGCCAGCAGCCATCGGACTAGCGGGGATGAAGAGACCCAGTACTTC.